These 9 T cell receptor beta chains came from one sample sequenced in a study of siplizumab effects on memory and regulatory T cells. The repertoire was sequenced with immunoSEQ multiplex PCR; TCRdb's copy has only in-frame clones and lacks some. This sample has roughly 10,000 clones, with under 60% found just once. As described, mixed lymphocyte reaction cells underwent coculture at 37°C for a duration of 5 to 6 days. No antigen has been assigned to these receptors. Input material: CFSE-low (dividing) CD4+ T cells sorted from an allogeneic mixed lymphocyte reaction. All receptors come from a human donor in good health; the cells came from an allogeneic mixed lymphocyte reaction.

By share of the sample, this clone is medium-sized. J is TRBJ2-5 and V is TRBV5-1, with a possible D match to TRBD2 (5 bases). Per the germline V gene, CDR1 is SGHRS and CDR2 is YFSETQ. V lost 4 bases, J lost 1 base, and 14 bases lay in between. This CDR3 is 15 amino acids long. The CDR3 sequence: CASSPPEGLQETQYF. The CDR3 DNA follows: TGCGCCAGCAGCCCTCCCGAGGGCCTCCAAGAGACCCAGTACTTC.

The chain couples TRBV29-1 to TRBJ2-5; no firm D call. Germline V lookup: CDR1 SQVTM, CDR2 ANQGSEA. Trimming left V 1 base short and J 5 bases short, with 5 bases between. The CDR3 extends over 11 amino acids. The CDR3 here is CSVEGYETQYF. The CDR3 bases are TGCAGCGTTGAAGGGTACGAGACCCAGTACTTC.

This chain joins TRBV7-3 and TRBJ2-1, with D possibly matching TRBD2 (5 bases). Germline CDR1 and CDR2: SGHTA and FQGTGA. V was clipped by 2 bases and J by 4 bases, with 12 bases between them. The CDR3 totals 15 residues. CDR3 DNA sequence: TGTGCCAGCAGCTTAGGCGGGTCGACGTACAATGAGCAGTTCTTC. Its translation: CASSLGGSTYNEQFF.

This clone was counted only a few times. This sequence joins TRBV30 and TRBJ1-6; no reliable D call. The CDR3 spans 12 residues. V lost 1 base and J 10 bases, leaving 8 bases between the germline ends. CDR1 and CDR2 (germline): GTSNPN, SVGIG (reference sequence). In nucleotides, the CDR3 is TGTGCCTGGAGTGGCCGGGCCTCACCCCTCCACTTT. Its protein product is CAWSGRASPLHF.

The chain couples TRBV29-1 to TRBJ2-6; TRBD1 aligns across 11 bases. Trimming at V came to 4 bases and at J to 0 bases, leaving 5 bases not matched to a gene. Germline CDR1 SQVTM, CDR2 ANQGSEA. The CDR3 loop spans 17 amino acids. CDR3 in DNA: TGCAGCGTTGCGGGACAGGGGGGGCCCTCTGGGGCCAACGTCCTGACTTTC. Its translation: CSVAGQGGPSGANVLTF.

V and J are TRBV28 and TRBJ2-7; D uncertain. This CDR3 comprises 11 residues. Trimming took 6 bases from V and 6 from J, leaving 9 bases between them. Germline assignment: CDR1 MDHEN and CDR2 SYDVKM. The CDR3 DNA reads as TGTGCCAGCAGCCAGCAGCGCGAGCAGTACTTC. Translation gives CASSQQREQYF.

This clone was seen once. The gene calls are TRBV30 and TRBJ2-7; TRBD1 aligns across 7 bases. The germline gives CDR1 GTSNPN, CDR2 SVGIG (reference sequence). The J segment lost 5 bases and the V segment lost 7 bases, leaving 11 bases of the junction unmatched. The CDR3 has 13 residues. CDR3 residues: CAFTGVLDHEQYF. The CDR3 coding sequence is TGTGCCTTCACAGGGGTGCTGGACCACGAGCAGTACTTC.

The genes are TRBV27 and TRBJ1-3, with D uncertain. V was shortened by 2 bases and J by 3 bases, with 14 bases between the two germline ends. The germline CDR1 and CDR2 sequences are MNHEY and SMNVEV (reference sequence). The CDR3 sequence is 16 residues long. The CDR3 protein is CASSLKFPGFGNTIYF. The CDR3 nucleotides are TGTGCCAGCAGTTTAAAGTTTCCGGGGTTTGGAAACACCATATATTTT.

V and J are TRBV11-3 and TRBJ2-6; 8 positions match TRBD2. This CDR3 region has 13 residues. Per germline, CDR1 SGHNT and CDR2 YENEEA. Germline trimming cut 8 bases from V and 12 bases from J; bases unmatched to any gene: 9. DNA of the CDR3: TGTGCCAGCTCAGGCGTTCGGGGGGGCGTCCTGACTTTC. Its protein is CASSGVRGGVLTF.